Below are 23 T cell receptor beta chains sequenced from a single sample in a study of shared clonotypes between healthy human individuals. Here immunoSEQ multiplex PCR was the method, and the copy in TCRdb shows in-frame clones only, minus some. The sample records more than 2 million clones, 90% to 95% being singletons. Source material: naive CD4+ T cells sorted from blood. Specified subset: CD45RA+ positively selected. These receptors all stem from a man in his late teens or twenties in good health.

V gene TRBV10-3 combines with J gene TRBJ2-3; 8 bases are a match to TRBD1. The CDR3 is 13 residues long. Per germline, CDR1 ENHRY and CDR2 SYGVKD. J lost 2 bases, V lost 9 bases, and 4 bases had no gene match. This chain's CDR3 is CAIGQGYTDTQYF. As DNA, the CDR3 is TGTGCCATTGGACAGGGTTACACAGATACGCAGTATTTT.

This chain links TRBV25-1 with TRBJ2-2; a weak D match, TRBD2 (6 bases). Germline values: CDR1 MGHDK, CDR2 SYGVNS. Trimming cost V 4 bases and J 7 bases, with 13 bases left between them. This CDR3 spans 14 amino acids. The CDR3 sequence is CASSGPSDHGELFF. The DNA for the CDR3 is TGTGCCAGCAGTGGGCCTAGCGATCACGGGGAGCTGTTTTTT. The full variable domain, completed using reference TRBV25-1 and TRBJ2-2, is EADIYQTPRYLVIGTGKKITLECSQTMGHDKMYWYQQDPGMELHLIHYSYGVNSTEKGDLSSESTVSRIRTEHFPLTLESARPSHTSQYLCASSGPSDHGELFFGEGSRLTVL.

This chain links TRBV4-1 with TRBJ1-2; D remains ambiguous. In germline, CDR1 is MGHRA, CDR2 YSYEKL. The CDR3 covers 14 residues. Trimming left V 4 bases short and J 4 bases short, with 13 bases between. As DNA, the CDR3 is TGCGCCAGCAGCCCTCACACAGAAGTCTATGGCTACACCTTC. Amino acids: CASSPHTEVYGYTF.

This sequence joins TRBV4-3 and TRBJ1-2; 7 nucleotides match TRBD1. In germline, CDR1 is LGHNA, CDR2 YSLEER. This CDR3 is built from 17 residues. The V and J ends lost 0 bases and 1 base, in that order; junction bases with no gene match: 8. Here the CDR3 DNA reads TGCGCCAGCAGCCAAGATCCGCCGGGGGACAGTAACTATGGCTACACCTTC. Translation gives CASSQDPPGDSNYGYTF.

In DNA, the CDR3 is TGTGCCAGCAGCTTAGGTCAAGGGGGGCCCTACGAGCAGTACTTC. Amino acid sequence: CASSLGQGGPYEQYF. The genes are TRBV7-9 and TRBJ2-7; the D call may be TRBD1 or TRBD2 (6 bases each). CDR3 length: 15 amino acids. Germline values: CDR1 SEHNR, CDR2 FQNEAQ (reference sequence). V was shortened by 1 base and J by 2 bases, with 12 bases between the two germline ends.

The rearrangement links TRBV5-6 to TRBJ1-5; D is uncertain. Germline CDR1 SGHDT, CDR2 YYEEEE. The CDR3 has 15 amino acids. With 0 bases removed from V and 7 bases from J, the gap between germline ends came to 14 bases. CDR3 amino acids: CASSLAEGLGQPQHF. DNA for the CDR3: TGTGCCAGCAGCTTGGCGGAAGGCCTCGGGCAGCCCCAGCATTTT.

This rearrangement joins TRBV6-1 to TRBJ2-3, with a tentative D call TRBD2 (5 bases). The CDR3 loop spans 14 amino acids. V was pared by 6 bases and J by 0 bases, with 10 bases between. The V gene's germline CDR1 is MNHNS and CDR2 SASEGT. Here the CDR3 reads CASRRETSTDTQYF. Written as DNA, the CDR3 is TGTGCCAGCAGACGGGAAACTAGCACAGATACGCAGTATTTT.

The gene calls are TRBV25-1 and TRBJ2-3; TRBD1 or TRBD2 may be the D gene (6 bases each). Per the germline V gene, CDR1 is MGHDK and CDR2 is SYGVNS. The CDR3 consists of 14 residues. Trimming took off 2 bases at V and 5 bases at J, with 11 bases between the two ends. The CDR3 is CASSEQGGGDTQYF. The CDR3 region has the DNA TGTGCCAGCAGTGAACAAGGGGGAGGAGATACGCAGTATTTT.

This clone was recorded only once. The chain carries TRBV6-1 and TRBJ2-1; 10 bases align to TRBD2. The germline V gene encodes CDR1 MNHNS and CDR2 SASEGT. Losses at the gene ends were 6 bases for V and 8 bases for J; bases not matched to a gene: 10. There are 15 residues in the CDR3. Written as DNA, the CDR3 is TGTGCCAGCAGAGCTCTAGCGGGAGCCTTCGATGAGCAGTTCTTC. Protein: CASRALAGAFDEQFF.

The chain combines TRBV7-6 with TRBJ2-1; 16 nucleotides match TRBD2. Germline lookup yields CDR1 SGHVS and CDR2 FNYEAQ. The length of the CDR3 is 16 residues. V lost 5 bases, J lost 7 bases, and 5 bases stayed unmatched. The DNA for the CDR3 is TGTGCCAGCAGCCCGGGACTAGCGGGGGGGCAGAATGAGCAGTTCTTC. Protein: CASSPGLAGGQNEQFF.

The rearrangement joins TRBV10-3 to TRBJ2-7; the D is unclear. Between the trimmed V and J ends, which lost 2 bases and 2 bases, there was a span of 10 bases. The CDR3 loop spans 14 amino acids. Germline values: CDR1 ENHRY, CDR2 SYGVKD. The CDR3 is CAISEGVGPYEQYF. The CDR3 DNA is TGTGCCATCAGTGAGGGGGTCGGGCCCTACGAGCAGTACTTC.

The genes are TRBV9 and TRBJ2-3, with a weak D call TRBD2 (5 bases). Germline values: CDR1 SGDLS, CDR2 YYNGEE. This CDR3 has 15 amino acids. V lost 4 bases and J 11 bases, leaving 23 bases between the germline ends. CDR3 nucleotides: TGTGCCAGCAGCCCCGGTCTTTTTAGCGCCGGCGGGCAGTATTTT. As protein: CASSPGLFSAGGQYF. Full variable domain (outside the CDR3, taken from reference TRBV9 and TRBJ2-3): DSGVTQTPKHLITATGQRVTLRCSPRSGDLSVYWYQQSLDQGLQFLIQYYNGEERAKGNILERFSAQQFPDLHSELNLSSLELGDSALYFCASSPGLFSAGGQYFGPGTRLTVL.

The chain joins TRBV6-5 to TRBJ2-2, with D unresolved. The CDR3 has 11 amino acids. V lost 6 bases, J lost 7 bases, and 6 bases lay in between. Germline V CDR1 and CDR2: MNHEY, SVGAGI. The DNA of the CDR3 is TGTGCCAGCAGCCGCCACGGGGAGCTGTTTTTT. The encoded protein is CASSRHGELFF.

The gene calls are TRBV7-2 and TRBJ2-1; D gene ambiguous. V was pared by 1 base and J by 4 bases, with 8 bases between. The CDR3 consists of 14 residues. Germline V CDR1 and CDR2: SGHTA, FQGNSA. The CDR3 DNA reads as TGTGCCAGCAGCTTAGAGGGAACATACAATGAGCAGTTCTTC. Translating gives CASSLEGTYNEQFF.

This clone is a singleton in its sample. This chain links TRBV6-6 with TRBJ1-6; TRBD1 is a possible D gene (5 bases). CDR1 MNHNY and CDR2 SVGAGI come from the germline V gene (reference sequence). The germline V and J ends were trimmed by 5 bases and 8 bases, with 19 bases remaining between them. The CDR3 has 16 amino acids. In nucleotides, the CDR3 is TGTGCCAGCAGTCTGATTTCAGGGACTGGCTATTCACCCCTCCACTTT. Encoded protein: CASSLISGTGYSPLHF.

V gene TRBV10-3 combines with J gene TRBJ1-4; TRBD1 might be the D (5 bases). The CDR3 runs to 14 residues. V was cut by 2 bases and J by 8 bases, with 12 bases left in between. Germline assignment: CDR1 ENHRY and CDR2 SYGVKD. CDR3 amino acids: CAISELGGREKLFF. The CDR3 DNA follows: TGTGCCATCAGTGAGCTCGGGGGGAGGGAAAAACTGTTTTTT.

This clone appeared once. The V call is TRBV21-1, the J call TRBJ2-7; the table calls TRBD1, which could not be checked here. TRBV21-1 is classified as a pseudogene. This CDR3 spans 16 amino acids. The CDR3 protein is CASSKTPRTGPYEQYF. CDR3 sequence (DNA): TGTGCCAGCAGCAAAACCCCCAGGACAGGTCCCTACGAGCAGTACTTC.

The rearrangement links TRBV10-3 to TRBJ2-2, with unresolved D. This CDR3 has 15 amino acids. Germline values: CDR1 ENHRY, CDR2 SYGVKD. Deletions cut 2 bases from V and 6 bases from J, with 13 bases between. CDR3 in DNA: TGTGCCATCAGTGAGGACCCTCCAAGTTCCGGGGAGCTGTTTTTT. Its translation: CAISEDPPSSGELFF.

The chain couples TRBV7-3 to TRBJ2-1; D possibly corresponds to TRBD2 (5 bases). The CDR3 runs 16 residues. The germline gives CDR1 SGHTA, CDR2 FQGTGA. V gave up 2 bases and J gave up 0 bases, with 11 bases separating them. The CDR3 is CASSLHRESSYNEQFF. DNA for the CDR3: TGTGCCAGCAGCTTACATAGGGAGAGCTCCTACAATGAGCAGTTCTTC.

Note on this clone: This may stem from a read error, because a much larger clone lies one nucleotide away. This specimen includes other DNA sequences encoding the same CDR3. The chain joins TRBV7-9 to TRBJ2-7, with D hard to call. Germline CDR1 SEHNR, CDR2 FQNEAQ (reference sequence). This CDR3 comprises 11 residues. V was pared by 4 bases and J by 2 bases, with 3 bases between. The CDR3 reads CASSSAYEQYF. The CDR3 coding sequence is TGTGCCAGCAGCTCTGCCTACGAGCAGTACTTC. Drawing the rest from reference TRBV7-9 and TRBJ2-7, the complete variable domain is DTGVSQNPRHKITKRGQNVTFRCDPISEHNRLYWYRQTLGQGPEFLTYFQNEAQLEKSRLLSDRFSAERPKGSFSTLEIQRTEQGDSAMYLCASSSAYEQYFGPGTRLTVT.

The V gene is TRBV29-1, the J gene TRBJ2-3; D is undetermined. This CDR3 comprises 14 residues. Germline assignment: CDR1 SQVTM and CDR2 ANQGSEA. V dropped 6 bases and J dropped 0 bases, with 13 bases sitting between them. This chain's CDR3 is CSVGRLLSTDTQYF. CDR3 in DNA: TGCAGCGTCGGTAGGCTACTTAGCACAGATACGCAGTATTTT.

The CDR3 nucleotides are TGCGCCAGCAGCTCTGAGACTAGCGGGACCCCCAGAAATGAGCAGTTCTTC. This gives the protein CASSSETSGTPRNEQFF. The chain carries TRBV5-1 and TRBJ2-1, with TRBD2 identical over 11 bases. Germline V gene sequence: CDR1 SGHRS, CDR2 YFSETQ. The CDR3 runs to 17 residues. V lost 3 bases, J lost 7 bases, and 12 bases stayed unmatched.

Notes on this clone: Relative to the germline gene, one junction end is altered; a read error may explain this. This same CDR3 is encoded by further DNA sequences in the sample. The chain uses TRBV19 and TRBJ1-5; TRBD1 might be the D (6 bases). The CDR3 runs 14 residues. CDR1 is LNHDA, CDR2 SQIVND, per germline (reference sequence). The CDR3 here is CASSIVQGNQPQHF. The CDR3 DNA is TGTGCCAGTAGTATAGTACAGGGCAACCAGCCCCAGCATTTT.